This TCR beta chain was sequenced for a study of cytomegalovirus exposure and HLA in healthy donors. Study in general: As an earlier analysis found, around 190 million T cells yielded 117 million unique TCR beta sequences. Study findings and constraints: Segments of the TCR beta V type were, in most cases, productive about 90% or about 30% of the time in an earlier analysis. The study recorded some 160 TCR beta chains that were cytomegalovirus-associated. It was likely that a cluster of highly shared sequence variants was a sequencing artifact.

CDR3 length equals 15 residues. J lost 3 bases, V lost 6 bases, and 8 bases had no gene match. CDR1 MNHEY and CDR2 SMNVEV come from the germline V gene (reference sequence). This clone turned up a few times. What it binds is not known. The PCR contained 60 Vbeta and 13 Jbeta primers. Repertoires were generated with immunoSEQ multiplex PCR, while TCRdb's copy carries only in-frame clones and drops some. The sample lists roughly 190,000 clones, roughly 74% seen once, with about 2% in the top ten. The TCR was taken from a woman in her 30s in good health and CMV-seronegative. Sequenced sample: PBMCs. The V call is TRBV27, the J call TRBJ2-7, with TRBD2 matching over 10 bases. The CDR3 DNA reads TGTGCCAGCAGCTCTAGCGGGAGCACCTACTACGAGCAGTACTTC. It encodes CASSSSGSTYYEQYF.